This T cell receptor (beta chain) was profiled in a study of blood T cell repertoires in COVID-19. The length of the CDR3 is 15 residues. Trimming took 1 base from V and 4 from J, leaving 11 bases between them. Germline V gene data show CDR1 as LGHDT and CDR2 as YNNKEL (reference sequence). TCRdb's table, derived via immunoSEQ multiplex PCR, lists solely in-frame clones and lacks some. The repertoire holds roughly 150,000 clones, with around 84% as singletons. The chain couples TRBV3-1 (or the pseudogene TRBV3-2) to TRBJ1-3; possible D gene TRBD1, 5 bases. This receptor was taken from a woman older than 75 with acute or convalescent COVID-19. Sample: peripheral blood. The CDR3 nucleotides are TGTGCCAGCAGCCAAGTTGAGGGACTGGGAAACACCATATATTTT. Translating it yields CASSQVEGLGNTIYF.